This note documents a single T cell receptor beta chain sequence. The data stem from a study of blood T cell repertoires in COVID-19. Study information: Samples of COVID-19 (acute and convalescent) were obtained from the United States, Italy and Spain. In each case, the material was cDNA or gDNA derived from T cells, B-cell-depleted T cells, or PBMCs.

Original processing notes: Reference gene primer amplification gave nucleated cell count estimates. Only in-frame clones appear in the TCRdb table, and some are missing; sequencing was by immunoSEQ multiplex PCR. V and J calls and clone size are as listed in that table; D and trimming were resolved from the DNA. The sample comprises some 250,000 clones, 82% of which are singletons, and under 3.5% rests with the top ten. Sequencing was carried out using peripheral blood. The receptor was derived from a woman between 18 and 29 years old with acute or convalescent COVID-19.

The CDR3 is CASTPYSGGDGGAEQYF. The CDR3 coding sequence is TGTGCCAGCACCCCTTATAGCGGGGGGGACGGTGGGGCGGAGCAGTACTTC. The chain is built from TRBV5-8 and TRBJ2-7; 11 positions agree with TRBD2. The ends lost 6 bases at V and 7 bases at J; junction bases unmatched: 18. CDR3 size: 17 residues. The germline CDR1 and CDR2 sequences are SGHTS and YDEGEE.